These T cell receptor beta chains were read from a single sample in a study of cytomegalovirus exposure and HLA in healthy donors. Libraries were prepared by immunoSEQ multiplex PCR; TCRdb keeps only in-frame clonotypes and omits some of them. The table has 98,000 or so clones, 75% to 80% seen once. Sequenced sample: PBMCs. These receptors were taken from a man in his fifties or sixties in good health and CMV-seropositive. The CDR3 runs from the conserved cysteine through the conserved F or W. The D gene is left open where the match is weak. Size is omitted from some rows. Given values are once, few, many or a class for expanded clones.

J gene,clone size,V gene,D gene,CDR3 DNA,CDR3 protein
TRBJ2-3,.,TRBV13,.,TGTGCCAGCAGCACTTACAGCACAGATACGCAGTATTTT,CASSTYSTDTQYF
TRBJ2-2,.,TRBV10-1,TRBD2,TGCGCCAGCAGTGAAGGCCTAGCGGGGGGGAGGAACACCGGGGAGCTGTTTTTT,CASSEGLAGGRNTGELFF
TRBJ1-6,.,TRBV30,.,TGTGCCTGGAGTGGCGCGGATAACTCCTATAATTCACCCCTCCACTTT,CAWSGADNSYNSPLHF
TRBJ2-1,.,TRBV29-1,.,TGCAGCGCCCGAGGAGGGCAGAGCCCGGGGACGGGGAATGAGCAGTTCTTC,CSARGGQSPGTGNEQFF
TRBJ2-1,.,TRBV19,TRBD2,TGTGCCAGTAGTATCGGGGCGGGGGGGCCCAATGAGCAGTTCTTC,CASSIGAGGPNEQFF
TRBJ2-7,.,TRBV7-9,TRBD2,TGTGCCAGCAGCTTAGAGGGGTTGGCGGGGGGCCCCTACGAGCAGTACTTC,CASSLEGLAGGPYEQYF
TRBJ2-7,.,TRBV18,TRBD1,TGTGCCAGCTCACCCGGACAGGGAGGTACCTACGAGCAGTACTTC,CASSPGQGGTYEQYF
TRBJ1-1,once,TRBV7-2,.,TGTGCCAGCAGCCCTGACATCAGGGAAGCTTTCTTT,CASSPDIREAFF
TRBJ2-7,.,TRBV19,.,TGTGCCAGTAGTATTGGCAGGGCGGCCAACGAGCAGTACTTC,CASSIGRAANEQYF
TRBJ2-3,few,TRBV28,TRBD1,TGTGCCAGCAGAACTCCGGGACAGGGGGCTTCAGATACGCAGTATTTT,CASRTPGQGASDTQYF
TRBJ2-5,.,TRBV5-6,TRBD1,TGTGCCAGCAGCCTCCCCCAGGGGGCTGAGGAGACCCAGTACTTC,CASSLPQGAEETQYF
TRBJ1-1,.,TRBV11-2,.,TGTGCCAGTATGAACGCCCAGTTACTGAACACTGAAGCTTTCTTT,CASMNAQLLNTEAFF
TRBJ1-5,.,TRBV6-5,TRBD1,TGTGCCAGCACCCCAGACAGGGACGTTAATCAGCCCCAGCATTTT,CASTPDRDVNQPQHF
TRBJ1-1,.,TRBV7-9,TRBD1,TGTGCCAGCACTAACAGGGGCACTGAAGCTTTCTTT,CASTNRGTEAFF
TRBJ1-4,.,TRBV4-1,.,TGCGCCAGCAGCCAAGCCCTCGGTTCCTCGAGAGGGGAAAAACTGTTTTTT,CASSQALGSSRGEKLFF
TRBJ1-2,.,TRBV7-9,.,TGTTCCAGCAGCCGGGAATCCTATGGCTACACCTTC,CSSSRESYGYTF
TRBJ2-7,.,TRBV4-2,TRBD1,TGTGCCAGCAGCCAAGAATTAGGAGGACAGGGGGCGCCCGAGCAGTACTTC,CASSQELGGQGAPEQYF
TRBJ1-1,.,TRBV7-9,.,TGTTCCAGCAGCACTGGACAGCCTGAAGCTTTCTTT,CSSSTGQPEAFF
TRBJ2-3,once,TRBV9,TRBD2,TGTGCCAGCAGCGCAGGGAGGGCGGATACGCAGTATTTT,CASSAGRADTQYF
TRBJ2-5,.,TRBV5-6,.,TGTGCCAGCAGTTCTACAGGGAAAGGTCCCCAAGAGACCCAGTACTTC,CASSSTGKGPQETQYF
TRBJ1-1,.,TRBV19,.,TGTGCCACCAAGGGGGTCAACACTGAAGCTTTCTTT,CATKGVNTEAFF
TRBJ2-3,.,TRBV12-5,TRBD2,TGTGCTAGTGGTTTGGCACGCAGCGGGGGGGCCACAGATACGCAGTATTTT,CASGLARSGGATDTQYF
TRBJ1-3,.,TRBV6-5,.,TGTGCCAGCAGTTACTCGAGAGGGTGGGACACCATATATTTT,CASSYSRGWDTIYF
TRBJ1-1,.,TRBV5-5,.,TGTGCCAGCAGCTTAGAGGGCCGGCACACTGAAGCTTTCTTT,CASSLEGRHTEAFF
TRBJ2-7,few,TRBV4-1,TRBD2,TGCGCCAGCAGCCGCCCCGGGGGGGCCTACGAGCAGTACTTC,CASSRPGGAYEQYF
TRBJ2-3,.,TRBV6-1,TRBD2,TGTGCCAGCAGTGAACCAGCGGGAAGCACAGATACGCAGTATTTT,CASSEPAGSTDTQYF
TRBJ1-1,.,TRBV7-7,.,TGTGCCAGCAGTTTGGACAGGAACACTGAAGCTTTCTTT,CASSLDRNTEAFF
TRBJ2-7,.,TRBV6-6,TRBD2,TGTGCCAGCAGTCCGGGGGGGCCTTCCTACGAGCAGTACTTC,CASSPGGPSYEQYF
TRBJ1-1,.,TRBV4-3,.,TGCGCCAGCAGCCAGCGTAGGGAGGCTTTCTTT,CASSQRREAFF
TRBJ2-6,.,TRBV6-4,.,TGTGCCAGCAGTGTTAACTCTGGGGCCAACGTCCTGACTTTC,CASSVNSGANVLTF
TRBJ2-2,.,TRBV5-4,TRBD1,TGTGCCAGCAGCTTGAAGGGGGCAGGGACCGGGGAGCTGTTTTTT,CASSLKGAGTGELFF
TRBJ2-3,.,TRBV19,TRBD1,TGTGCCAGTAGTCTTCAGGGGGCAGGATTCTTGCAGTATTTT,CASSLQGAGFLQYF
TRBJ1-4,.,TRBV10-3,TRBD1,TGTGCCATCAGTGATTTTAGGGACAGGAGTAATGAAAAACTGTTTTTT,CAISDFRDRSNEKLFF
TRBJ2-5,.,TRBV2,TRBD2,TGTGCCAGCAGCGACTCCCTAGCGGGGGGGACGCAAGAGACCCAGTACTTC,CASSDSLAGGTQETQYF
TRBJ2-7,.,TRBV13,.,TGTGCCAGCAGCTTATTCCGTAGTGGAACTAGCTACGAGCAGTACTTC,CASSLFRSGTSYEQYF
TRBJ2-2,.,TRBV2,TRBD2,TGTGCCAGCAGTTTTGCGGGGGGGCCCAACACCGGGGAGCTGTTTTTT,CASSFAGGPNTGELFF
TRBJ1-1,few,TRBV5-1,TRBD1,TGCGCCAGCAGCCAGGGGGAACAGAGGAACACTGAAGCTTTCTTT,CASSQGEQRNTEAFF
TRBJ2-3,.,TRBV5-1,TRBD2,TGCGCCAGCAGCTTGGGCCCTAGCGGCCCGACAGATACGCAGTATTTT,CASSLGPSGPTDTQYF
TRBJ2-3,few,TRBV5-1,TRBD2,TGCGCCACCGCCGGGGGGGCGGGAGGAGATACGCAGTATTTT,CATAGGAGGDTQYF
TRBJ2-5,once,TRBV5-1,TRBD2,TGCGCCAGCAGCTCAGCGGGGCGGGAGACCCAGTACTTC,CASSSAGRETQYF
TRBJ2-3,.,TRBV19,TRBD2,TGTGCCAGTAGTATAGCTTCTAGCGGGACAGATACGCAGTATTTT,CASSIASSGTDTQYF